Sequencing of this TCR beta chain was carried out in a study of T cell repertoires in cytomegalovirus infection. The overall study: An indication of both CMV infection and matching HLA type came from public TCR beta signatures. Findings and limits, study-wide: The cumulative frequency of public TCR beta families distinguished individuals who carried CMV together with the relevant HLA.

Each CDR3 protein gets one entry after TCRdb re-called the reads with MiXCR. The sample has 180,000 or so distinct CDR3 sequences; roughly a sixth are singletons. The CDR3 runs 11 residues. Trimming pared 11 bases from V and 3 bases from J, leaving 11 bases between. The germline CDR1 and CDR2 sequences are MNHEY and SVGEGT. A few counts support this clonotype. Its antigen remains unidentified. The sequencing input was CD8+ T cells from PBMCs. The clonotype was recovered from a human donor in good health (CMV status not recorded). Some clones in this sample may be carry-over from other donors' samples. The chain is built from TRBV6-2 or TRBV6-3 and TRBJ2-7; no definite D call. The DNA of the CDR3 is TGTGCCTCGGGCCGAGACTACGAGCAGTACTTC. Translated: CASGRDYEQYF.